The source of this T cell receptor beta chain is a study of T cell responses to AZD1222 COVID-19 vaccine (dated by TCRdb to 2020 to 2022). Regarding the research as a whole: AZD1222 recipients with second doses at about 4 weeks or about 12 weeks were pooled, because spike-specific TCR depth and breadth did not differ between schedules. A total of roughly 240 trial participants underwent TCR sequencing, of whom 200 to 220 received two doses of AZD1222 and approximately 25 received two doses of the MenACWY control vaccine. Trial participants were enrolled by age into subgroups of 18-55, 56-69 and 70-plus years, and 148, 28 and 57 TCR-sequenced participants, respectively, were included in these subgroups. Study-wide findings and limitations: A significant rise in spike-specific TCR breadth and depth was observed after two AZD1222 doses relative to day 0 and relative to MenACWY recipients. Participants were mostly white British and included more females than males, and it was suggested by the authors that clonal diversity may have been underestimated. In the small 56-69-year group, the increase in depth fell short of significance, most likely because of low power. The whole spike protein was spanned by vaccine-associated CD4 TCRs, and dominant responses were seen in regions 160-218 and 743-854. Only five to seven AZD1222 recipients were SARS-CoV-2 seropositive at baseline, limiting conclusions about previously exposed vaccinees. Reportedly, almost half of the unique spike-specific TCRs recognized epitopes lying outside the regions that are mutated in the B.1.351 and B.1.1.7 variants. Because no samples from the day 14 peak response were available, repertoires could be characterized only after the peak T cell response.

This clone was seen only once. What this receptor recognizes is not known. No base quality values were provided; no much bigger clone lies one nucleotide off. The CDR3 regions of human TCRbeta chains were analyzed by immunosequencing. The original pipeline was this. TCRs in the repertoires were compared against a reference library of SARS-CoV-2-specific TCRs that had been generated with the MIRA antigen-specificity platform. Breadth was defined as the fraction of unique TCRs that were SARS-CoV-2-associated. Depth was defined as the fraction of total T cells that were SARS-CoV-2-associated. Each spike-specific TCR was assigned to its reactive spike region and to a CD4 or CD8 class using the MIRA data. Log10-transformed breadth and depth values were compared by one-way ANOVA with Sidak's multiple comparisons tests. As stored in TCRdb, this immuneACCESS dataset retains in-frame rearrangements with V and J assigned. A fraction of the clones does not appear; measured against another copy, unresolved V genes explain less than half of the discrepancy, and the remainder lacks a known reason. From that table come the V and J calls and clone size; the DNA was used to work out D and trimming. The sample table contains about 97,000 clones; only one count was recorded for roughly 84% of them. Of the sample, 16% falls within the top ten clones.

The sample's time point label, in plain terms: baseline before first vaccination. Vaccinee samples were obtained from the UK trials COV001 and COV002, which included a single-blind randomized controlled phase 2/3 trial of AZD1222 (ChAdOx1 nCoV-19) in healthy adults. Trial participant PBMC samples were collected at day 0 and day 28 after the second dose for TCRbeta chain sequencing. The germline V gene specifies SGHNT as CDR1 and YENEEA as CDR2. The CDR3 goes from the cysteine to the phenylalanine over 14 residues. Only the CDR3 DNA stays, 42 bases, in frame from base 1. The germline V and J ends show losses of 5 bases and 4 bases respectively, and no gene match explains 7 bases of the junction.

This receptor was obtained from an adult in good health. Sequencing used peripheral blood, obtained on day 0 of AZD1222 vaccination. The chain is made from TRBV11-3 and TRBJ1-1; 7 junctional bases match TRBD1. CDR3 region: CASSKTGWRTEAFF. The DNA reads TGTGCCAGCAGCAAGACAGGGTGGCGCACTGAAGCTTTCTTT.